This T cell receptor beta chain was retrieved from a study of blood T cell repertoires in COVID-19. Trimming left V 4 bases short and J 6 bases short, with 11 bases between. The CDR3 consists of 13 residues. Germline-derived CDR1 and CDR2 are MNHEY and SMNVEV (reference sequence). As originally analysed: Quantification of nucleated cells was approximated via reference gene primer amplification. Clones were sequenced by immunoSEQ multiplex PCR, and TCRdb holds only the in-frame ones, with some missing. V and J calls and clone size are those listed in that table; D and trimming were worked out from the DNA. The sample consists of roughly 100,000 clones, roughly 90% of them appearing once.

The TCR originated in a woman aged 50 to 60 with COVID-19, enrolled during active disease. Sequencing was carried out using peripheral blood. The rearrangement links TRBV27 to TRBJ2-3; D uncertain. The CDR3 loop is CASSWRSRDTQYF. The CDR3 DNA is TGTGCCAGCAGTTGGCGGTCGCGGGATACGCAGTATTTT.